This paragraph reports one TCR beta chain. Sequencing used immunoSEQ multiplex PCR; TCRdb keeps in-frame clones, though not all of them. This repertoire shows approximately 590,000 clones, over 95% found once; its top ten account for over 0.09%. Germline CDR1 MNHNS, CDR2 SASEGT. V was pared by 1 base and J by 6 bases, with 21 bases between. CDR3 length equals 17 residues. CD45RO negativity and positive selection for CCR7 defined naive CD8 cells, a population that excluded terminally differentiated effector memory CD45RA+ cells. Within Nashville, Tennessee resided all donors, each a Caucasian adult. This sample was taken from a study of shared clonotypes between healthy human individuals. The wider study: Every donor yielded three CD4 naive, three CD4 memory, two CD8 naive and one CD8 memory plate.

The sample comprised naive CD8+ T cells sorted from blood. This sequence was found in a woman aged 30 to 39 in good health. The rearrangement links TRBV6-1 to TRBJ1-2; perhaps TRBD1 as D (5 bases). The CDR3 loop reads CASSEGGRMSYGDGYTF. CDR3 bases: TGTGCCAGCAGTGAAGGGGGCAGGATGTCCTACGGCGATGGCTACACCTTC.